This record covers a single T cell receptor (beta chain). Measured with immunoSEQ multiplex PCR; TCRdb has only the in-frame clones, and not every one. The sample records around 230,000 clones, approximately 83% being singletons. Participant-reported clinical history was the basis for cohort assignment. The germline gives CDR1 SQVTM, CDR2 ANQGSEA. V trimming: 2 bases; J trimming: 4 bases; junction bases outside the gene matches: 13. This CDR3 is 16 amino acids long. These data come from a study of blood T cell repertoires in COVID-19. Study as a whole: T cells, B-cell-depleted T cells, or PBMCs provided the cDNA or gDNA that served as material.

The sequenced material came from PBMCs or T cells enriched from blood (not recorded which). The chain uses TRBV29-1 and TRBJ2-7; 8 bases line up with TRBD2. This receptor was taken from a woman aged 40 to 50 with acute COVID-19. The CDR3 DNA reads as TGCAGCGTTGAATGGGCAACGGGGACTAGAGGTTACGAGCAGTACTTC. It encodes CSVEWATGTRGYEQYF.